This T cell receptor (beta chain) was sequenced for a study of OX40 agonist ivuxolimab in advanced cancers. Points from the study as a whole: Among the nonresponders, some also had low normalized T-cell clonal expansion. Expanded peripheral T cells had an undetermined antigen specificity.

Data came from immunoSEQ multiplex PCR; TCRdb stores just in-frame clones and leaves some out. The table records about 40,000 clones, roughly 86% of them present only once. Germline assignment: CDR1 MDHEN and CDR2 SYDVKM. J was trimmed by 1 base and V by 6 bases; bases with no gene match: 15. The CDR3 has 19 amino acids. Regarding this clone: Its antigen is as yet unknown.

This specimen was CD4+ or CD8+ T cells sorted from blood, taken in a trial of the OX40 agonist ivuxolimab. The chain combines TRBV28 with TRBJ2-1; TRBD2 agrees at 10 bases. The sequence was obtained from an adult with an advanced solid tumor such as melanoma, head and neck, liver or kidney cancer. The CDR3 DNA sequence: TGTGCCAGCAGCCCTCGGGGAGTCCAGCGGGAGGGATCCTACAATGAGCAGTTCTTC. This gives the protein CASSPRGVQREGSYNEQFF.